A selection of T cell receptor beta chains follows, all from one sample in a study of OX40 agonist ivuxolimab in advanced cancers. Profiling relied on immunoSEQ multiplex PCR, and the TCRdb table lists in-frame clones only, not all of them. The table lists approximately 81,000 clones, about 84% of them singletons, with more than 3.5% in the top ten. Sequencing used CD4+ or CD8+ T cells sorted from blood, obtained in a trial of the OX40 agonist ivuxolimab. These receptors came from an adult with an advanced solid tumor such as melanoma, head and neck, liver or kidney cancer. Both conserved end residues are part of each CDR3.

J gene: TRBJ1-1
V gene: TRBV15
CDR3 protein: CATSRGRDRNTEAFF

J gene: TRBJ1-2
V gene: TRBV5-4
CDR3 protein: CASSATTGNGYTF

J gene: TRBJ1-1
V gene: TRBV7-3
CDR3 protein: CASSRVREAEAFF

J gene: TRBJ2-2
V gene: TRBV19
CDR3 protein: CASRILGRAGELFF

J gene: TRBJ2-3
V gene: TRBV5-5
CDR3 protein: CASSQFRDRHTDTQYF

J gene: TRBJ1-3
V gene: TRBV7-2
CDR3 protein: CASSTDIIPGNTIYF

J gene: TRBJ1-2
V gene: TRBV20-1
CDR3 protein: CSATSSYGYTF

J gene: TRBJ2-3
V gene: TRBV9
CDR3 protein: CASSVGREGGTDTQYF

J gene: TRBJ2-2
V gene: TRBV7-3
CDR3 protein: CASPTSTTGELFF

J gene: TRBJ1-1
V gene: TRBV6-1
CDR3 protein: CASSETGDTEAFF

J gene: TRBJ1-4
V gene: TRBV5-4
CDR3 protein: CASSKTGGSGDEKLFF

J gene: TRBJ1-5
V gene: TRBV19
CDR3 protein: CASSIWGSNQPQHF

J gene: TRBJ2-5
V gene: TRBV5-1
CDR3 protein: CASSPSWGGLQETQYF

J gene: TRBJ1-4
V gene: TRBV2
CDR3 protein: CASSAWGWGPPTTNEKLFF

J gene: TRBJ2-1
V gene: TRBV7-6
CDR3 protein: CASSLTPAESSYNEQFF

J gene: TRBJ1-6
V gene: TRBV15
CDR3 protein: CATSGVDSGVSNSPLHF

J gene: TRBJ2-5
V gene: TRBV12-5
CDR3 protein: CASGESNPVGETQYF

J gene: TRBJ2-7
V gene: TRBV10-1
CDR3 protein: CASSEPTGADYEQYF

J gene: TRBJ2-7
V gene: TRBV5-4
CDR3 protein: CASSLAESYFVPYEQYF

J gene: TRBJ1-1
V gene: TRBV6-1
CDR3 protein: CASNVGHLRNTEAFF

J gene: TRBJ2-2
V gene: TRBV15
CDR3 protein: CATSRSNRVAGELFF

J gene: TRBJ1-2
V gene: TRBV19
CDR3 protein: CASSSREGGRIYGYTF

J gene: TRBJ2-4
V gene: TRBV7-2
CDR3 protein: CASSFEGQGKNIQYF

J gene: TRBJ2-3
V gene: TRBV1
CDR3 protein: CTSSQPPASRTGDTDTQYF

J gene: TRBJ2-1
V gene: TRBV5-1
CDR3 protein: CASSLVDSTYNEQFF

J gene: TRBJ2-7
V gene: TRBV9
CDR3 protein: CASSVEGGSYEQYF

J gene: TRBJ2-5
V gene: TRBV5-4
CDR3 protein: CASSLEPGETQYF

J gene: TRBJ1-2
V gene: TRBV6-1
CDR3 protein: CASSEMTITNYGYTF

J gene: TRBJ2-7
V gene: TRBV5-4
CDR3 protein: CASSSPQDFTYEQYF

J gene: TRBJ2-5
V gene: TRBV11-3
CDR3 protein: CASSARQLETQYF

J gene: TRBJ1-4
V gene: TRBV9
CDR3 protein: CASSVMGTGGEKLFF

J gene: TRBJ1-6
V gene: TRBV18
CDR3 protein: CASSPEVINSPLHF

J gene: TRBJ2-7
V gene: TRBV14
CDR3 protein: CASSQVGDLTYEQYF

J gene: TRBJ1-1
V gene: TRBV10-3
CDR3 protein: CAISDWGANTEAFF

J gene: TRBJ2-1
V gene: TRBV7-2
CDR3 protein: CASSLMIERGKNEQFF

J gene: TRBJ2-1
V gene: TRBV6-5
CDR3 protein: CASSYMVAGGPGEQFF

J gene: TRBJ2-5
V gene: TRBV2
CDR3 protein: CASSGDSQETQYF

J gene: TRBJ2-1
V gene: TRBV4-3
CDR3 protein: CASSQDPGAQGIVGNEQFF

J gene: TRBJ1-5
V gene: TRBV2
CDR3 protein: CASNYRASNQPQHF

J gene: TRBJ2-7
V gene: TRBV5-4
CDR3 protein: CASSFRQGRFYEQYF

J gene: TRBJ1-2
V gene: TRBV6-5
CDR3 protein: CASSTQTGNYGYTF

J gene: TRBJ2-4
V gene: TRBV2
CDR3 protein: CASSTTGVDWNIQYF

J gene: TRBJ1-2
V gene: TRBV7-9
CDR3 protein: CASSSQLLANYGYTF

J gene: TRBJ1-2
V gene: TRBV29-1
CDR3 protein: CSGTNNYGYTF

J gene: TRBJ1-2
V gene: TRBV7-9
CDR3 protein: CASSPLDGLYTF

J gene: TRBJ1-2
V gene: TRBV5-1
CDR3 protein: CASSSGPPGQWNYGYTF

J gene: TRBJ2-6
V gene: TRBV7-9
CDR3 protein: CASSPGTDSGANVLTF

J gene: TRBJ1-5
V gene: TRBV7-9
CDR3 protein: CASSLGQTNQPQHF

J gene: TRBJ1-5
V gene: TRBV30
CDR3 protein: CAWGSGGNQPQHF

J gene: TRBJ2-7
V gene: TRBV5-1
CDR3 protein: CASRIGTAANEQYF